This is a list of T cell receptor beta chains from one sample in a study of blood T cell repertoires in COVID-19. This table comes from immunoSEQ multiplex PCR, and its TCRdb copy is limited to in-frame clones, with some not included. The table has approximately 670,000 clones, about 87% seen once. The sequenced sample was peripheral blood. All receptors come from a woman under 30 with acute or convalescent COVID-19. Both conserved end residues are part of each CDR3. D genes are given only for firm matches. Clone size is not always given. Where it is, it says once, few, many or a class for expanded clones.

>TRBJ2-4|TRBV23-1|TRBD1|NA
CASSQPDRPLAKNIQYF
TGCGCCAGCAGTCAACCGGACAGGCCACTAGCCAAAAACATTCAGTACTTC
>TRBJ2-3|TRBV9|NA|NA
CASSGRTGRGTTQYF
TGTGCCAGCAGCGGACGGACAGGGAGGGGTACTACGCAGTATTTT
>TRBJ1-5|TRBV24-1|NA|NA
CPIYSNQPQHF
TGTCCGATCTATAGCAATCAGCCCCAGCATTTT
>TRBJ2-7|TRBV7-9|TRBD1|NA
CASSLAGTEAYEQYF
TGTGCCAGCAGCTTAGCCGGGACAGAAGCCTACGAGCAGTACTTC
>TRBJ1-2|TRBV3-1/TRBV3-2|NA|NA
CASSQQAGYGYTF
TGTGCCAGCAGCCAGCAGGCGGGGTATGGCTACACCTTC
>TRBJ2-1|TRBV4-1|TRBD2|NA
CASSQGGGKTVEQFF
TGCGCCAGCAGCCAAGGCGGGGGGAAAACCGTCGAGCAGTTCTTC
>TRBJ1-1|TRBV6-5|TRBD1|NA
CASSYSGTANTEAFF
TGTGCCAGCAGTTACTCTGGGACAGCTAACACTGAAGCTTTCTTT
>TRBJ2-7|TRBV5-4|TRBD1|NA
CASSKGQVRPYEQYF
TGTGCCAGCAGCAAAGGACAGGTGCGACCCTACGAGCAGTACTTC
>TRBJ1-2|TRBV28|NA|NA
CASSFAGYGYTF
TGTGCCAGCAGTTTCGCGGGCTATGGCTACACCTTC
>TRBJ1-1|TRBV5-5|NA|NA
CASSWAPDATNTEAFF
TGTGCCAGCAGCTGGGCCCCCGATGCGACGAACACTGAAGCTTTCTTT
>TRBJ2-7|TRBV7-2|NA|NA
CASSLARNTYEQYF
TGTGCCAGCAGCTTAGCCAGGAACACCTACGAGCAGTACTTC
>TRBJ1-2|TRBV24-1|TRBD1|NA
CATSDPDRGGYTF
TGTGCCACCAGTGACCCTGACAGGGGAGGCTACACCTTC
>TRBJ2-7|TRBV5-1|NA|few
CASSTDTYEQYF
TGCGCCAGCAGCACGGACACTTACGAGCAGTACTTC
>TRBJ2-2|TRBV7-9|TRBD1|NA
CASSLESRGRGTGELFF
TGTGCCAGCAGCTTAGAGAGTAGGGGGCGAGGCACCGGGGAGCTGTTTTTT
>TRBJ1-2|TRBV9|NA|NA
CASSPQGRSGYTF
TGTGCCAGCAGCCCACAGGGTCGGTCGGGCTACACCTTC
>TRBJ2-7|TRBV30|NA|NA
CAWAGRRNEQYF
TGTGCCTGGGCGGGCCGCCGGAACGAGCAGTACTTC
>TRBJ1-4|TRBV6-2/TRBV6-3|TRBD1|NA
CASSYTGQANEKLFF
TGTGCCAGCAGTTACACGGGACAGGCTAATGAAAAACTGTTTTTT
>TRBJ1-2|TRBV15|NA|NA
CATSRDSIQGDGYTF
TGTGCCACCAGCAGAGATTCTATACAGGGAGATGGCTACACCTTC
>TRBJ2-5|TRBV11-2|TRBD1|NA
CASSFGGTGEETQYF
TGTGCCAGCAGCTTTGGGGGGACAGGGGAAGAGACCCAGTACTTC
>TRBJ2-3|TRBV11-2|TRBD2|NA
CASRGTSGGGRTDTQYF
TGTGCCAGCAGGGGGACTAGCGGGGGAGGCCGCACAGATACGCAGTATTTT
>TRBJ1-6|TRBV6-1|NA|NA
CASSEPVNNSPLHF
TGTGCCAGCAGTGAACCGGTTAATAATTCACCCCTCCACTTT
>TRBJ2-5|TRBV24-1|NA|NA
CATSQSETQYF
TGTGCCACCAGTCAATCAGAGACCCAGTACTTC
>TRBJ1-4|TRBV9|NA|NA
CASSVEAGPNEKLFF
TGTGCCAGCAGCGTAGAGGCAGGTCCTAATGAAAAACTGTTTTTT
>TRBJ1-2|TRBV7-9|NA|NA
CASSGRGDYGYTF
TGTGCCAGCAGCGGTCGGGGTGACTATGGCTACACCTTC
>TRBJ1-2|TRBV25-1|TRBD1|NA
CASSTGASYGYTF
TGTGCCAGCAGTACAGGGGCCTCCTATGGCTACACCTTC
>TRBJ2-3|TRBV3-1/TRBV3-2|TRBD2|NA
CASSQDLAGVTDTQYF
TGTGCCAGCAGCCAAGATCTAGCGGGGGTTACAGATACGCAGTATTTT
>TRBJ2-1|TRBV6-5|TRBD1|NA
CASRRQGHNEQFF
TGTGCCAGCAGGAGACAGGGTCACAATGAGCAGTTCTTC
>TRBJ1-1|TRBV5-1|NA|NA
CASSWSGQMNTEAFF
TGCGCCAGCAGCTGGTCTGGACAGATGAACACTGAAGCTTTCTTT
>TRBJ1-2|TRBV27|TRBD1|NA
CASSAGTGWEANYGYTF
TGTGCCAGCAGCGCTGGGACAGGGTGGGAGGCTAACTATGGCTACACCTTC
>TRBJ2-5|TRBV7-8|TRBD2|NA
CASSDRGGLEGTQYF
TGTGCCAGCAGCGATAGAGGGGGACTAGAGGGGACCCAGTACTTC
>TRBJ1-2|TRBV24-1|TRBD1|NA
CATSLRTGSGYTF
TGTGCCACCAGCCTGCGGACAGGGAGTGGCTACACCTTC
>TRBJ2-2|TRBV25-1|TRBD1|NA
CASSPRTGLSANTGELFF
TGTGCCAGCAGCCCAAGGACAGGGCTGAGCGCGAACACCGGGGAGCTGTTTTTT
>TRBJ1-5|TRBV27|NA|NA
CASSRRGIPNQPQHF
TGTGCCAGCAGTCGAAGGGGAATTCCTAATCAGCCCCAGCATTTT
>TRBJ1-1|TRBV6-6|NA|NA
CACGGLNTEAFF
TGTGCCTGCGGGGGATTGAACACTGAAGCTTTCTTT
>TRBJ1-5|TRBV6-2/TRBV6-3|TRBD1|NA
CASSQSKTGGHQPQHF
TGTGCCAGCAGCCAGTCCAAGACAGGGGGCCATCAGCCCCAGCATTTT
>TRBJ1-1|TRBV11-2|NA|few
CASSLPQGRPEAFF
TGTGCCAGCAGCTTACCTCAGGGGCGTCCTGAAGCTTTCTTT
>TRBJ1-2|TRBV5-4|NA|NA
CASSLGDTYGYTF
TGTGCCAGCAGCTTGGGGGACACCTATGGCTACACCTTC
>TRBJ1-2|TRBV5-4|TRBD1|once
CASSSPGQGDYGYTF
TGTGCCAGCAGCTCACCGGGACAGGGGGACTATGGCTACACCTTC
>TRBJ2-1|TRBV7-2|TRBD1|NA
CASSSPGGHEQFF
TGTGCCAGCAGCTCTCCAGGGGGCCATGAGCAGTTCTTC
>TRBJ2-2|TRBV9|TRBD1|NA
CASSVVTGLTGELFF
TGTGCCAGCAGCGTAGTGACAGGGCTGACCGGGGAGCTGTTTTTT
>TRBJ1-2|TRBV7-2|NA|NA
CASSFRVGPREGGYTF
TGTGCCAGCAGCTTCCGAGTGGGCCCTCGGGAAGGTGGCTACACCTTC
>TRBJ1-5|TRBV30|NA|NA
CAWSEGGEPQHF
TGTGCCTGGAGTGAGGGAGGGGAGCCCCAGCATTTT
>TRBJ1-1|TRBV19|TRBD1|NA
CASSIRQGSVWDTEAFF
TGTGCCAGTAGTATCCGACAGGGATCGGTGTGGGACACTGAAGCTTTCTTT